This is a list of T cell receptor beta chains from one sample in a study of blood T cell repertoires in COVID-19. Profiling relied on immunoSEQ multiplex PCR, and the TCRdb table lists in-frame clones only, not all of them. The sample includes 90,000 or so clones, around 90% of them seen just once. Material for sequencing was peripheral blood. The receptors stem from a man in his fifties or sixties with COVID-19, enrolled during active disease. Each CDR3 is given with its conserved first and last residue. The D gene is left open where the match is weak. Some rows have no size entry. The others give once, few or many, or a class for an expanded clone.

>-|TRBV5-1|-|TRBJ2-7
TGCGCCAGCAGCTTGGCCACCAGCTCCTACGAGCAGTACTTC
CASSLATSSYEQYF
>-|TRBV5-6|-|TRBJ1-4
TGTGCCAGCAGCTTGAGGGGATCAGCAACTAATGAAAAACTGTTTTTT
CASSLRGSATNEKLFF
>-|TRBV15|TRBD1|TRBJ1-4
TGTGCCACCGGGGACAGGGGAAATGAAAAACTGTTTTTT
CATGDRGNEKLFF
>-|TRBV20-1|-|TRBJ2-7
TGCAGTGCTAGTGCCCAGGTGTTGGATCGGGGCGAGCAGTACTTC
CSASAQVLDRGEQYF
>-|TRBV27|TRBD1|TRBJ2-7
TGTGCCAGCAGTTTCTGGGACAGACTCTACGAGCAGTACTTC
CASSFWDRLYEQYF
>-|TRBV5-6|-|TRBJ1-2
TGTGCCAGCAGCTCGGACAGCCTAAACTATGGCTACACCTTC
CASSSDSLNYGYTF
>few|TRBV11-2|-|TRBJ2-3
TGTGCCAGCAGCTTAGGAGGCACAGATACGCAGTATTTT
CASSLGGTDTQYF
>-|TRBV7-3|-|TRBJ1-1
TGTGCCAGCAGCTTAGACAGCGCGAACACTGAAGCTTTCTTT
CASSLDSANTEAFF
>-|TRBV11-2|TRBD1|TRBJ1-4
TGTGCCAGCAGCTTGGGACAGGCACCTAATGAAAAACTGTTTTTT
CASSLGQAPNEKLFF
>-|TRBV30|-|TRBJ2-1
TGTGCCTGCAGAACACGGGGGAGCTCCTACAATGAGCAGTTCTTC
CACRTRGSSYNEQFF
>-|TRBV6-4|-|TRBJ2-3
TGTGCCAGCAGTACGGGAGATGGCACAGATACGCAGTATTTT
CASSTGDGTDTQYF
>-|TRBV3-1/TRBV3-2|TRBD2|TRBJ2-4
TGTGCCAGCAGCCGCCAAGGACTAGGAATTCCGTACTTC
CASSRQGLGIPYF
>-|TRBV4-1|-|TRBJ1-4
TGCGCCAGCAGCCTTCGACAGTTTGGTGAAAAACTGTTTTTT
CASSLRQFGEKLFF
>-|TRBV12-5|TRBD1|TRBJ1-1
TGTGCTAGTGGGGCCGGGACAGAGAACACTGAAGCTTTCTTT
CASGAGTENTEAFF